A single sample gave rise to the 12 T cell receptor beta chains below, sequenced in a study of shared clonotypes between healthy human individuals. Produced via immunoSEQ multiplex PCR; TCRdb's table is partial and in-frame only. The sample carries over 2 million clones, around 95% recorded once. The material sequenced was naive CD4+ T cells sorted from blood. As for subset: CD45RA+ positively selected. These receptors all come from a man aged 18 to 35 in good health.

Notes on this clone: Within the sample, other DNA sequences also encode this same CDR3. V is TRBV5-1 and J is TRBJ2-3, with 8 bases lining up with TRBD2. Looked up from germline, CDR1 is SGHRS and CDR2 is YFSETQ. The CDR3 sequence is 14 residues long. V lost 2 bases, J lost 3 bases, and 2 bases stayed unmatched. The CDR3 sequence is CASSLAGATDTQYF. CDR3 coding DNA: TGCGCCAGCAGCTTAGCGGGAGCGACAGATACGCAGTATTTT.

This clone is a singleton in its sample. V and J are TRBV4-1 and TRBJ1-6; D is unresolved. This CDR3 is built from 15 residues. Between the trimmed V and J ends, which lost 8 bases and 1 base, there was a span of 12 bases. Per the germline V gene, CDR1 is MGHRA and CDR2 is YSYEKL. The CDR3 region is CASGGFTSYNSPLHF. The CDR3 region has the DNA TGCGCCAGCGGCGGGTTTACGTCCTATAATTCACCCCTCCACTTT.

The chain employs TRBV19 and TRBJ1-1; D is perhaps TRBD1 (5 bases). This CDR3 region has 14 residues. Germline lookup yields CDR1 LNHDA and CDR2 SQIVND (reference sequence). V was pared by 3 bases and J by 1 base, with 9 bases between. The CDR3 sequence: CASSIFGGNTEAFF. The CDR3 DNA follows: TGTGCCAGTAGTATTTTCGGGGGGAACACTGAAGCTTTCTTT.

Of note for this clone: In the same sample, other DNA sequences code for this CDR3. The chain carries TRBV5-1 and TRBJ2-1; TRBD1 matches at 9 bases. Trimming removed 0 bases from V and 2 bases from J; junction bases left unmatched: 0. CDR1 is SGHRS and CDR2 is YFSETQ in the germline V gene. The CDR3 is made up of 15 amino acids. CDR3 sequence reads: CASSLGQGAYNEQFF. DNA of the CDR3: TGCGCCAGCAGCTTGGGACAGGGGGCCTACAATGAGCAGTTCTTC.

Of note for this clone: The identical CDR3 is also encoded by other nucleotide sequences in the sample. The rearrangement joins TRBV6-5 to TRBJ2-5; 10 bases agree with TRBD1. V lost 0 bases and J lost 6; bases outside the gene matches: 4. The germline CDR1 and CDR2 sequences are MNHEY and SVGAGI. CDR3 length equals 15 residues. The CDR3 sequence is CASSYSRQGAKTQYF. The CDR3 nucleotides read TGTGCCAGCAGTTACTCGCGACAGGGGGCTAAGACCCAGTACTTC.

The chain uses TRBV6-5 and TRBJ2-7, with D tentatively TRBD1 (5 bases). Germline V CDR1 and CDR2: MNHEY, SVGAGI. This CDR3 contains 13 residues. V was pared by 6 bases and J by 4 bases, with 13 bases between. The CDR3 protein is CASRTVGLYEQYF. CDR3 DNA sequence: TGTGCCAGCAGAACAGTGGGGCTATACGAGCAGTACTTC.

The V call is TRBV7-2, the J call TRBJ2-5, with 7 bases aligning to TRBD1. The germline V gene encodes CDR1 SGHTA and CDR2 FQGNSA. With V trimmed by 3 bases and J by 2 bases, 9 bases remained unmatched. The CDR3 runs to 16 residues. In DNA, the CDR3 is TGTGCCAGCAGCTTGGTGCCGGGACAGATACAAGAGACCCAGTACTTC. This gives the protein CASSLVPGQIQETQYF.

The chain has TRBV5-1 and TRBJ1-4; the match to TRBD1 covers 9 bases. In germline, CDR1 is SGHRS, CDR2 YFSETQ. The length of the CDR3 is 17 residues. V lost 0 bases and J lost 6; bases outside the gene matches: 9. For the CDR3, the DNA is TGCGCCAGCAGCTTGGGTTACCCGGGACAGGGTGATGAAAAACTGTTTTTT. This translates into CASSLGYPGQGDEKLFF.

The V call is TRBV7-9, the J call TRBJ2-7; possibly TRBD1 or TRBD2 for D (5 bases each). The CDR3 is made up of 15 amino acids. The germline V gene encodes CDR1 SEHNR and CDR2 FQNEAQ (reference sequence). Trimming removed 3 bases from V and 3 bases from J, with 15 bases in between. For the CDR3, the DNA is TGTGCCAGCAGCTTTGGGGAGACAGATGACTACGAGCAGTACTTC. Its translation: CASSFGETDDYEQYF.

The V gene is TRBV18, the J gene TRBJ1-5, with D unclear. The germline V gene has CDR1 KGHSH and CDR2 LQKENI. There are 17 residues in the CDR3. Trimming stripped 5 bases from V and 4 bases from J, with 21 bases between. CDR3 sequence (DNA): TGTGCCAGCTCATCGGGATCAGGCAAAGGACTGAATCAGCCCCAGCATTTT. Translation gives CASSSGSGKGLNQPQHF.

V and J are TRBV27 and TRBJ2-4; D unresolved. The V end lost 2 bases, the J end lost 6 bases, and 14 bases lay between the germline ends. Germline V gene data show CDR1 as MNHEY and CDR2 as SMNVEV (reference sequence). The CDR3 runs 15 residues. In DNA form, the CDR3 reads TGTGCCAGCAGTTTAAGGCCGAGCTCCGGAAACATTCAGTACTTC. This sequence encodes CASSLRPSSGNIQYF.

The rearrangement uses TRBV30 and TRBJ1-2; TRBD1 matches 7 bases. Trimming at V came to 4 bases and at J to 3 bases, leaving 8 bases not matched to a gene. The CDR3 spans 14 residues. Germline V CDR1 and CDR2: GTSNPN, SVGIG (reference sequence). CDR3 in DNA: TGTGCCTGGAAACACTCCGGGACAGACTATGGCTACACCTTC. It is translated as CAWKHSGTDYGYTF.